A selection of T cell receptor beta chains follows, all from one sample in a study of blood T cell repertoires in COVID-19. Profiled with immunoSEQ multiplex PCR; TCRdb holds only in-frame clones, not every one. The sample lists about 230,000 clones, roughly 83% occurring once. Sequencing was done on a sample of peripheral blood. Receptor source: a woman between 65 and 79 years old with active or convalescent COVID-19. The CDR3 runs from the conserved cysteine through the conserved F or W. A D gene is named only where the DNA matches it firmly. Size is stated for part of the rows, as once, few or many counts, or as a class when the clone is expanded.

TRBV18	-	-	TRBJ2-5	TGTGCCAGCTCACCATTCTCACGGGAAGAGACCCAGTACTTC	CASSPFSREETQYF
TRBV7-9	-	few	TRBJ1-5	TGTGCCAGCAGCCTACTCGGGGGTCAGCCCCAGCATTTT	CASSLLGGQPQHF
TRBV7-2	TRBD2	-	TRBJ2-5	TGTGCCAGCAGCATATTAGCGGGGGGGCCGGGGGAGACCCAGTACTTC	CASSILAGGPGETQYF
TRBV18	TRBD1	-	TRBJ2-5	TGTGCCAGCTCACCACGGACAGGGGAAGGTGAGACCCAGTACTTC	CASSPRTGEGETQYF
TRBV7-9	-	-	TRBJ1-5	TGTGCCAGCAGCAACCACGGGGAACCCCAGCATTTT	CASSNHGEPQHF
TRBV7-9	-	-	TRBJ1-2	TGTGCCAGCAGCCTGGACTGGGAGAAGTATGGCTACACCTTC	CASSLDWEKYGYTF
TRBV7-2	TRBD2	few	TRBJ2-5	TGTGCCAGCAGCTCTGGGAGGGCGGTGGGGACCCAGTACTTC	CASSSGRAVGTQYF
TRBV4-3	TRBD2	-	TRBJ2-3	TGCGCCAGCAGCCAAGATAGGGCGGGGGGTAATACGCAGTATTTT	CASSQDRAGGNTQYF
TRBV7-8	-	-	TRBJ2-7	TGTGCCAGCAGCTTGAATCGCGAGTCCTACGAGCAGTACTTC	CASSLNRESYEQYF
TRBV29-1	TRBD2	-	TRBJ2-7	TGCAGCGTCCAAGCGGGGGGATCCTACGAGCAGTACTTC	CSVQAGGSYEQYF
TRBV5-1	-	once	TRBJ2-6	TGCGCCAGCACCCCGCCCGGGGCTGGGGCCAACGTCCTGACTTTC	CASTPPGAGANVLTF
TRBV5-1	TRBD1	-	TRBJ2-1	TGCGCCAGCAGCGCGGGACAGGGGGTCTACAATGAGCAGTTCTTC	CASSAGQGVYNEQFF
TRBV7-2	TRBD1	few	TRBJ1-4	TGTGCCAGCAGCTCCCACAGGGGGCGTGAAAAACTGTTTTTT	CASSSHRGREKLFF
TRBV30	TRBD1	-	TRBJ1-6	TGTGCCTGGCGACAGGGGGCCAGGACACCCCTCCACTTT	CAWRQGARTPLHF
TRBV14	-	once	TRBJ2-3	TGTGCCAGCAGCCCCCCCAGGGGGGCAGATACGCAGTATTTT	CASSPPRGADTQYF
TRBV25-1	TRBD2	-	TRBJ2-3	TGTGCCAGCAGTGAGACTAGCGGAGTTAGCACAGATACGCAGTATTTT	CASSETSGVSTDTQYF
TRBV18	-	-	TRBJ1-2	TGTGCCAGCTCACCAGCGGAACAGGTGAAAGGCTACACCTTC	CASSPAEQVKGYTF
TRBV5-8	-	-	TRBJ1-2	TGTGCCAGCAGCTTGGCCCGGTCATGGGGCTACACCTTC	CASSLARSWGYTF
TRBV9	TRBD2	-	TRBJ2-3	TGTGCCAGCAGCGGAGGGGCGGGGGGGCCTCGTCCAGATACGCAGTATTTT	CASSGGAGGPRPDTQYF
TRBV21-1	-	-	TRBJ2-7	TGTGCCAGCGACGAATTGGGCAACGAGCAGTACTTC	CASDELGNEQYF
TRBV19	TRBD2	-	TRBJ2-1	TGTGCCAGTAGTTCCGGACTAGCGGGAGATAATGAGCAGTTCTTC	CASSSGLAGDNEQFF
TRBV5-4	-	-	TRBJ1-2	TGTGCCACCACGGGAGGTGGCCCGGGCCCCAACTATGGCTACACCTTC	CATTGGGPGPNYGYTF
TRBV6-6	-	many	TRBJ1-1	TGTGCCAGCGAAGTTCGCGGCACTGAAGCTTTCTTT	CASEVRGTEAFF